The 25 T cell receptor beta chains below were found in one sample sequenced in a study of OX40 agonist ivuxolimab in advanced cancers. Clones were sequenced by immunoSEQ multiplex PCR, and TCRdb holds only the in-frame ones, with some missing. The sample holds 52,000 or so clones, 93% seen once. The source was CD4+ or CD8+ T cells sorted from blood, collected in a trial of the OX40 agonist ivuxolimab. The origin of the receptors is an adult with an advanced solid tumor such as melanoma, head and neck, liver or kidney cancer.

The V and J genes are TRBV5-1 and TRBJ2-1; 7 bases agree with TRBD2. The junction had 4 bases not matched to a gene; V was cut back by 3 bases and J by 7 bases. This CDR3 region has 13 residues. CDR1 is SGHRS and CDR2 is YFSETQ in the germline V gene. CDR3 sequence (DNA): TGCGCCAGCAGCTCCTCCGGGAGGAATGAGCAGTTCTTC. Its protein product is CASSSSGRNEQFF.

This clone was seen once. The CDR3 spells CSAVELRGGSYEQYF. CDR3 nucleotides: TGCAGCGCCGTCGAACTTAGGGGGGGCTCCTACGAGCAGTACTTC. This chain joins TRBV29-1 and TRBJ2-7; maybe TRBD2 (7 bases). This CDR3 spans 15 amino acids. V lost 7 bases and J lost 0, with 19 bases in between. The germline gives CDR1 SQVTM, CDR2 ANQGSEA.

The CDR3 loop reads CASSVEGGTAGGLQETQYF. CDR3 sequence (DNA): TGTGCCAGTAGTGTCGAGGGCGGTACCGCAGGAGGACTCCAAGAGACCCAGTACTTC. J is TRBJ2-5 and V is TRBV19; tentatively, D is TRBD2 (5 bases). Germline assignment: CDR1 LNHDA and CDR2 SQIVND (reference sequence). V dropped 5 bases and J dropped 1 base, with 26 bases sitting between them. The CDR3 runs 19 residues. Drawing the rest from reference TRBV19 and TRBJ2-5, the complete variable domain is DGGITQSPKYLFRKEGQNVTLSCEQNLNHDAMYWYRQDPGQGLRLIYYSQIVNDFQKGDIAEGYSVSREKKESFPLTVTSAQKNPTAFYLCASSVEGGTAGGLQETQYFGPGTRLLVL.

This clone has only one observation. The DNA of the CDR3 is TGTGCCAGCAGTTTATTGAGACAGTTTGGCTACACCTTC. This codes for CASSLLRQFGYTF. The V gene is TRBV28, the J gene TRBJ1-2; possible D gene TRBD1, 5 bases. The CDR3 runs 13 residues. Trimming removed 1 base from V and 7 bases from J, with 10 bases in between. CDR1 MDHEN and CDR2 SYDVKM come from the germline V gene.

This chain joins TRBV2 and TRBJ2-1; 9 bases agree with TRBD1. With V trimmed by 4 bases and J by 7 bases, 11 bases remained unmatched. CDR3 length equals 16 residues. Germline V lookup: CDR1 SNHLY, CDR2 FYNNEI. The CDR3 sequence: CASSGHVGTGWNEQFF. The CDR3 bases are TGTGCCAGCAGTGGACATGTTGGGACAGGGTGGAATGAGCAGTTCTTC.

The V gene is TRBV12-5, the J gene TRBJ2-5, with 11 nucleotides matching TRBD1. V dropped 0 bases and J dropped 4; count of bases not matched to a gene: 10. The CDR3 is 18 residues long. Germline V CDR1 and CDR2: LGHNT, FRNRAP. Here the CDR3 DNA reads TGTGCTAGTGGTTTGGTACGGTCGGGACAGGGGGTTTTAGAGACCCAGTACTTC. The encoded protein is CASGLVRSGQGVLETQYF.

The chain carries TRBV6-1 and TRBJ1-4, with TRBD1 as a possible D gene (5 bases). CDR1 is MNHNS, CDR2 SASEGT, per germline. This CDR3 has 16 amino acids. V dropped 0 bases and J dropped 8 bases, with 16 bases sitting between them. CDR3 in amino acids: CASSEADSLKGEKLFF. DNA of the CDR3: TGTGCCAGCAGTGAAGCGGATAGTCTGAAGGGGGAAAAACTGTTTTTT.

The chain has TRBV6-5 and TRBJ1-1; D call uncertain. V was pared by 5 bases and J by 1 base, with 11 bases between. This CDR3 spans 14 amino acids. The V gene's germline CDR1 is MNHEY and CDR2 SVGAGI. The CDR3 is CASSLTVTNTEAFF. The CDR3 DNA is TGTGCCAGCAGTCTAACAGTGACGAACACTGAAGCTTTCTTT.

In this sample, this clone turned up once. The rearrangement uses TRBV4-3 and TRBJ2-7; 9 nucleotides align to TRBD1. V shed 6 bases and J 4 bases; nucleotides not matched to a gene: 7. This CDR3 has 14 residues. CDR1 is LGHNA, CDR2 YSLEER, per germline. This CDR3 is CASSSGTGLYEQYF. The CDR3 DNA sequence: TGCGCCAGCAGTTCCGGGACAGGGTTATACGAGCAGTACTTC.

The CDR3 DNA is TGCGCCAGCAGCCCGGGTGGGACTAGAGCCCTAGAGGGGCTGTTTTTT. Its protein product is CASSPGGTRALEGLFF. This chain uses TRBV5-1 with TRBJ2-2; 8 bases fit TRBD2. The CDR3 extends over 16 amino acids. Germline V gene sequence: CDR1 SGHRS, CDR2 YFSETQ. J lost 13 bases, V lost 4 bases, and 18 bases had no gene match.

The rearrangement uses TRBV28 and TRBJ2-3; D possibly corresponds to TRBD2 (7 bases). The CDR3 contains 14 residues. Germline CDR1 is MDHEN and CDR2 is SYDVKM. V was shortened by 8 bases and J by 4 bases, with 16 bases between the two germline ends. The CDR3 loop reads CASRRTGGPDTQYF. DNA of the CDR3: TGTGCCAGCCGGCGAACGGGGGGCCCAGATACGCAGTATTTT.

The gene calls are TRBV19 and TRBJ1-1; 7 bases line up with TRBD1. Looked up from germline, CDR1 is LNHDA and CDR2 is SQIVND (reference sequence). V shed 6 bases and J 1 base; nucleotides not matched to a gene: 8. The CDR3 runs 15 residues. This CDR3 reads CASRTSGTANTEAFF. The CDR3 bases are TGTGCCAGTAGAACCTCCGGGACAGCGAACACTGAAGCTTTCTTT.

This chain joins TRBV19 and TRBJ1-1, with D tentatively TRBD1 (5 bases). Trimming removed 5 bases at V and 6 bases at J, with 16 bases between. The CDR3 contains 14 residues. Germline-derived CDR1 and CDR2 are LNHDA and SQIVND (reference sequence). CDR3 in amino acids: CASSEGPLKSEAFF. For the CDR3, the DNA is TGTGCCAGTAGTGAGGGACCGCTAAAGTCTGAAGCTTTCTTT.

CDR3 sequence: CASSLLLAGASETQYF. The CDR3 bases are TGTGCCAGCAGCCTCCTCCTAGCGGGAGCTTCAGAGACCCAGTACTTC. The V gene is TRBV13, the J gene TRBJ2-5; 10 bases match TRBD2. The germline V gene has CDR1 PRHDT and CDR2 FYEKMQ (reference sequence). The V segment lost 5 bases and the J segment 4 bases; nucleotides outside the gene matches: 10. The CDR3 is 16 amino acids.

The chain links TRBV15 to TRBJ2-3; D may be TRBD1 (7 bases). CDR3 length: 16 amino acids. The V end was cut by 1 base, the J end by 2 bases, with 13 bases between. The germline CDR1 and CDR2 sequences are LNHNV and YYDKDF (reference sequence). DNA of the CDR3: TGTGCCACCAGCAGAGGGAGGGACAGAATCACAGATACGCAGTATTTT. Amino acid sequence: CATSRGRDRITDTQYF.

The chain has TRBV27 and TRBJ2-1; 7 nucleotides line up with TRBD2. Trimming removed 0 bases from V and 8 bases from J; junction bases left unmatched: 13. CDR1 and CDR2 from the germline V gene are MNHEY and SMNVEV (reference sequence). There are 17 residues in the CDR3. The chain's CDR3 is CASSLSVAGSLGDEQFF. CDR3 DNA sequence: TGTGCCAGCAGTTTATCCGTAGCGGGTAGTTTGGGGGATGAGCAGTTCTTC.

The V and J genes are TRBV29-1 and TRBJ1-3, with 7 bases fitting TRBD1. CDR3 length: 12 residues. CDR1 is SQVTM and CDR2 is ANQGSEA in the germline V gene. J gave up 3 bases and V 6 bases, and 2 bases lay outside the gene matches. The CDR3 sequence: CSVRGHGNTIYF. CDR3 sequence (DNA): TGCAGCGTGAGGGGGCATGGAAACACCATATATTTT. The entire variable domain, with the rest obtained from reference TRBV29-1 and TRBJ1-3, is as follows: SAVISQKPSRDICQRGTSLTIQCQVDSQVTMMFWYRQQPGQSLTLIATANQGSEATYESGFVIDKFPISRPNLTFSTLTVSNMSPEDSSIYLCSVRGHGNTIYFGEGSWLTVV.

V gene TRBV27 combines with J gene TRBJ2-7; D remains unclear. The V end was cut by 4 bases, the J end by 2 bases, with 12 bases between. The CDR3 covers 14 residues. Germline loops: CDR1 MNHEY, CDR2 SMNVEV (reference sequence). CDR3 amino acids: CASSSYGPTYEQYF. The CDR3, as DNA: TGTGCCAGCAGTTCCTACGGACCTACCTACGAGCAGTACTTC.

The V call is TRBV9, the J call TRBJ2-1, with D perhaps TRBD1 or TRBD2 (5 bases each). The CDR3 is 15 amino acids. V was trimmed by 4 bases and J by 5 bases, leaving 16 bases between them. CDR1 and CDR2 (germline): SGDLS, YYNGEE. The CDR3, as DNA: TGTGCCAGCAGCCCCCCGCCGGGACCACACAATGAGCAGTTCTTC. It specifies CASSPPPGPHNEQFF.

The V and J genes are TRBV27 and TRBJ2-5, with 7 bases matching TRBD2. This CDR3 contains 16 residues. CDR1 MNHEY and CDR2 SMNVEV come from the germline V gene (reference sequence). V lost 1 base, J lost 2 bases, and 7 bases stayed unmatched. This CDR3 is CASSLYTGGYQETQYF. The CDR3 DNA sequence: TGTGCCAGCAGTTTATATACGGGAGGCTATCAAGAGACCCAGTACTTC.

The V and J genes are TRBV5-5 and TRBJ2-5; D may match TRBD1 or TRBD2 (6 bases each). Germline V CDR1 and CDR2: SGHKS, YYEKEE (reference sequence). The CDR3 has 14 residues. V was pared by 0 bases and J by 7 bases, with 13 bases between. CDR3 in amino acids: CASSLGNGGGTQYF. The CDR3 bases are TGTGCCAGCAGCTTGGGGAATGGAGGGGGGACCCAGTACTTC.

The chain employs TRBV28 and TRBJ2-2, with TRBD2 matching over 10 bases. V lost 10 bases and J lost 7; bases outside the gene matches: 9. The CDR3 loop spans 14 amino acids. Germline V gene lookup returns CDR1 MDHEN and CDR2 SYDVKM. CDR3 coding DNA: TGTGCCACCGACCTAGCGGGAGAATTCGGGGAGCTGTTTTTT. Protein product: CATDLAGEFGELFF.

With regard to this clone: Other nucleotide sequences in the sample specify the same CDR3. The V and J genes are TRBV11-3 and TRBJ1-3; D not resolved. Germline lookup yields CDR1 SGHNT and CDR2 YENEEA. CDR3 size: 14 residues. Trimming pared 2 bases from V and 2 bases from J, leaving 7 bases between. This CDR3 is CASSLRGTGNTIYF. In nucleotides, the CDR3 is TGTGCCAGCAGCTTACGGGGAACTGGAAACACCATATATTTT.

This chain connects TRBV11-2 to TRBJ1-4, with a possible D match to TRBD1 (6 bases). Germline assignment: CDR1 SGHAT and CDR2 FQNNGV. CDR3 length: 17 amino acids. V was pared by 5 bases and J by 2 bases, with 18 bases between. The CDR3: CASSPRGIGQTNEKLFF. The CDR3 bases are TGTGCCAGCAGCCCCAGGGGTATCGGGCAGACTAATGAAAAACTGTTTTTT.

V and J are TRBV13 and TRBJ2-4; either TRBD1 or TRBD2 may supply D (7 bases each). Germline CDR1 is PRHDT and CDR2 is FYEKMQ (reference sequence). This CDR3 has 16 residues. V dropped 6 bases and J dropped 1 base, with 16 bases sitting between them. The CDR3 bases are TGTGCCAGCAGGAGCAGGGGGGGTTTTGCCAAAAACATTCAGTACTTC. It translates to CASRSRGGFAKNIQYF.